This T cell receptor beta chain was found in a study of blood T cell repertoires in COVID-19. The repertoire was sequenced with immunoSEQ multiplex PCR; TCRdb's copy has only in-frame clones and lacks some. The table records roughly 80,000 clones, 85% to 90% of them present only once. Germline lookup yields CDR1 MDHEN and CDR2 SYDVKM. The CDR3 has 14 residues. The V gene lost 6 bases and the J gene lost 1 base, with 12 bases spanning the gap. The TCR was taken from a woman aged 70-85 years with acute or convalescent COVID-19. What was sequenced was peripheral blood. The rearrangement uses TRBV28 and TRBJ1-1; D remains ambiguous. CDR3 region: CASRWFRGNTEAFF. CDR3 coding DNA: TGTGCCAGCAGGTGGTTTCGGGGGAACACTGAAGCTTTCTTT.